This T cell receptor (beta chain) emerged from a study of Ad26.COV2.S vaccination and SARS-CoV-2 variants. Across the whole study: Once or twice, 56 days apart, Ad26.COV2.S was delivered intramuscularly. Study observations and caveats: Vaccine recipients showed a spike-specific TCR breadth that was higher than in placebo recipients. Non-spike TCR breadth showed similarity between vaccine and placebo recipients.

Of note for this clone: Antigen specificity is unknown.

Produced via immunoSEQ multiplex PCR; TCRdb's table is partial and in-frame only. The sample includes over 250,000 clones, roughly 86% of them seen just once. Trimming took 3 bases from V and 2 from J, leaving 11 bases between them. There are 15 residues in the CDR3. CDR1 is SEHNR and CDR2 is FQNEAQ in the germline V gene (reference sequence). Indicated treatment: around 19 received Ad26.COV2.S at low or high dose, single or two shots; several received placebo; per-sample allocation not given. Sample collection was performed on day 63 after the first vaccine or placebo injection. At a Boston site, the person donating was an adult of 18-55 years.

The source is a person aged 18 to 59 who received the Ad26.COV2.S COVID-19 vaccine or a placebo. The rearrangement uses TRBV7-9 and TRBJ1-3, with TRBD1 as a possible D gene (6 bases). The sample in question was peripheral blood, obtained in a trial of Ad26.COV2.S vaccine versus placebo. This CDR3 is CASSLTGEAGNTIYF. DNA of the CDR3: TGTGCCAGCAGCTTGACAGGAGAGGCTGGAAACACCATATATTTT.